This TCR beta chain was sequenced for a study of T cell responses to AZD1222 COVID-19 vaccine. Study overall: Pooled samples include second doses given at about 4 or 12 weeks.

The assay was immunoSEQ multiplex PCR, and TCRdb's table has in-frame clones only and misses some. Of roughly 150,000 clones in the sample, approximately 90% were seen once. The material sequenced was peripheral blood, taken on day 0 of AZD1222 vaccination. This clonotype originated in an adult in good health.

In DNA, the CDR3 is TGTGCCAGCTCATCTAAAGCCGGGACTAGCGGGGGCTACGAGCAGTACGTC. Translating gives CASSSKAGTSGGYEQYV. This sequence joins TRBV18 and TRBJ2-7; 14 bases match TRBD2. This CDR3 comprises 17 residues. The junction had 9 bases not matched to a gene; V was cut back by 5 bases and J by 3 bases. Per germline, CDR1 KGHSH and CDR2 LQKENI.